These 25 T cell receptor beta chains came from one sample sequenced in a study of control samples from healthy donors and cancer patients. Here immunoSEQ multiplex PCR was the method, and the copy in TCRdb shows in-frame clones only, minus some. The sample gives roughly 220,000 clones, 85% to 95% of which show up once; approximately 1.5% is in the top ten. Sample: blood. Receptors originate from a man between 50 and 59 years old in good health.

This clone came up a few times. This chain links TRBV27 with TRBJ2-1; tentative D call: TRBD1 (6 bases). Germline V gives CDR1 MNHEY, CDR2 SMNVEV (reference sequence). The CDR3 sequence is 14 residues long. With 6 bases removed from V and 4 bases from J, the gap between germline ends came to 13 bases. The CDR3 coding sequence is TGTGCCAGCAGCCGGACAGAGCGATACAATGAGCAGTTCTTC. Its protein product is CASSRTERYNEQFF.

This rearrangement joins TRBV28 to TRBJ2-1; a weak D match, TRBD1 (6 bases). Germline loops: CDR1 MDHEN, CDR2 SYDVKM. The ends were cut back, 8 bases at V and 6 bases at J, with 14 bases in the middle. The CDR3 is 13 residues long. The DNA of the CDR3 is TGTGCCAGCCTACACAGGGTGACCAATGAGCAGTTCTTC. Its protein is CASLHRVTNEQFF.

This chain uses TRBV5-8 with TRBJ2-7, with 7 positions matching TRBD1. The CDR3 loop spans 14 amino acids. Per germline, CDR1 SGHTS and CDR2 YDEGEE. J gave up 3 bases and V 4 bases, and 7 bases lay outside the gene matches. The CDR3 DNA follows: TGTGCCAGCAGCCCGAGACAGGGCGGCTACGAGCAGTACTTC. Translated: CASSPRQGGYEQYF.

The chain uses TRBV19 and TRBJ1-5; D is unclear. This CDR3 has 17 residues. V was pared by 8 bases and J by 7 bases, with 27 bases between. Per the germline V gene, CDR1 is LNHDA and CDR2 is SQIVND (reference sequence). This CDR3 reads CASCEAQTSLSYQPQHF. The CDR3 DNA follows: TGTGCCAGTTGTGAAGCACAAACCAGCCTATCGTACCAGCCCCAGCATTTT.

The chain carries TRBV3-1 (or the pseudogene TRBV3-2) and TRBJ1-2; 8 nucleotides align to TRBD1. This CDR3 has 15 amino acids. CDR1 is LGHDT, CDR2 YNNKEL, per germline (reference sequence). The ends lost 8 bases at V and 7 bases at J; junction bases unmatched: 15. CDR3 nucleotide sequence: TGTGCCAGCTCCCGGACAGGGACATTGGTGGGTGGCTACACCTTC. Protein product: CASSRTGTLVGGYTF.

The chain couples TRBV10-2 to TRBJ1-1, with 7 bases lining up with TRBD1. The CDR3 consists of 15 residues. The V segment lost 0 bases and the J segment 5 bases; nucleotides outside the gene matches: 6. Germline V gives CDR1 WSHSY, CDR2 SAAADI. The CDR3 loop is CASSESPTGRTEAFF. The CDR3 DNA reads as TGCGCCAGCAGTGAGTCTCCGACAGGGCGAACTGAAGCTTTCTTT.

The chain links TRBV5-5 to TRBJ1-2, with a possible D match to TRBD1 (5 bases). The CDR3 sequence is 15 residues long. Per the germline V gene, CDR1 is SGHKS and CDR2 is YYEKEE (reference sequence). Trimming pared 1 base from V and 0 bases from J, leaving 10 bases between. CDR3 in amino acids: CASSLLGATNYGYTF. DNA for the CDR3: TGTGCCAGCAGCTTGTTAGGGGCGACTAACTATGGCTACACCTTC.

The chain recombines TRBV9 with TRBJ2-1; D is unclear. Deletions cut 4 bases from V and 1 base from J, with 12 bases between. The CDR3 is 15 amino acids. Germline values: CDR1 SGDLS, CDR2 YYNGEE. For the CDR3, the DNA is TGTGCCAGCAGCAACAGTGTCGGTTCCTACAATGAGCAGTTCTTC. Its protein product is CASSNSVGSYNEQFF.

The chain couples TRBV4-1 to TRBJ1-2; 10 bases match TRBD1. The V segment lost 8 bases and the J segment 7 bases; nucleotides outside the gene matches: 7. CDR1 is MGHRA, CDR2 YSYEKL, per germline. This CDR3 is built from 13 residues. The CDR3 here is CASAGTGVVGYTF. CDR3 DNA: TGCGCCAGCGCCGGGACAGGGGTTGTTGGCTACACCTTC.

The V call is TRBV5-6, the J call TRBJ1-3; D call uncertain. V was pared by 7 bases and J by 0 bases, with 11 bases between. Germline V gene data show CDR1 as SGHDT and CDR2 as YYEEEE. This CDR3 has 14 residues. In DNA, the CDR3 is TGTGCCAGCTCATATCGGGGCTCTGGAAACACCATATATTTT. It translates to CASSYRGSGNTIYF.

The table lists this clone with a count of one. The chain uses TRBV2 and TRBJ1-6; no clear D gene. CDR3 length: 14 amino acids. Germline V gives CDR1 SNHLY, CDR2 FYNNEI. V was pared by 6 bases and J by 9 bases, with 15 bases between. CDR3 sequence reads: CASRAGLLSSPLHF. In DNA form, the CDR3 reads TGTGCCAGCAGAGCCGGGCTCCTCAGTTCACCCCTCCACTTT.

The chain recombines TRBV21-1 with TRBJ2-3; the table calls TRBD2, which could not be checked here. TRBV21-1 constitutes a pseudogene. The CDR3 contains 15 residues. This chain's CDR3 is CASSTAPSRTDTQYF. The CDR3 DNA reads as TGTGCCAGCAGCACCGCCCCTAGTCGCACAGATACGCAGTATTTT.

The J gene is TRBJ1-1, the V gene TRBV11-2; no firm D call. The CDR3 spans 13 residues. CDR1 SGHAT and CDR2 FQNNGV come from the germline V gene. Between the trimmed V and J ends, which lost 4 bases and 0 bases, there was a span of 6 bases. The CDR3 DNA is TGTGCCAGCAGCTCGGGGTTGAACACTGAAGCTTTCTTT. Translation: CASSSGLNTEAFF.

This chain links TRBV19 with TRBJ1-5; D gene unclear. V lost 0 bases and J lost 4, with 7 bases in between. From germline, CDR1 is LNHDA and CDR2 SQIVND (reference sequence). This CDR3 is 14 amino acids long. Here the CDR3 DNA reads TGTGCCAGTAGTATAGATCTAGAGAATCAGCCCCAGCATTTT. Translated: CASSIDLENQPQHF.

The chain uses TRBV28 and TRBJ2-7, with a possible D match to TRBD1 (7 bases). The CDR3 consists of 14 residues. The germline V and J ends were trimmed by 8 bases and 0 bases, with 14 bases remaining between them. Germline lookup yields CDR1 MDHEN and CDR2 SYDVKM. CDR3 protein: CASQQGGGSYEQYV. As DNA, the CDR3 is TGTGCCAGCCAGCAGGGGGGTGGCTCCTACGAGCAGTACGTC.

The chain couples TRBV19 to TRBJ2-2; 7 bases match TRBD1. The V and J ends lost 4 bases and 4 bases, in that order; junction bases with no gene match: 9. The CDR3 runs 16 residues. The germline V gene encodes CDR1 LNHDA and CDR2 SQIVND (reference sequence). This CDR3 reads CASSTLNRQGTGELFF. CDR3 DNA: TGTGCCAGTAGTACCCTCAACAGACAGGGCACCGGGGAGCTGTTTTTT.

V usage is TRBV2 and J usage is TRBJ1-4; TRBD1 is a possible D gene (5 bases). The CDR3 extends over 15 amino acids. Trimming took 6 bases from V and 4 from J, leaving 15 bases between them. Looked up from germline, CDR1 is SNHLY and CDR2 is FYNNEI. CDR3: CASRGRDGDNEKLFF. CDR3 DNA sequence: TGTGCCAGCAGGGGCCGGGACGGGGATAATGAAAAACTGTTTTTT.

CDR3 amino acids: CASSYRDPRRAFF. CDR3 DNA sequence: TGTGCCAGCAGTTACCGGGACCCCCGTCGGGCTTTCTTT. The chain carries TRBV28 and TRBJ1-1, with a weak D call TRBD1 (5 bases). V gave up 4 bases and J gave up 11 bases, with 17 bases separating them. The CDR3 extends over 13 amino acids. The germline CDR1 and CDR2 sequences are MDHEN and SYDVKM.

This chain uses TRBV5-6 with TRBJ1-1, with D tentatively TRBD1 (6 bases). V was trimmed by 5 bases and J by 1 base, leaving 15 bases between them. The CDR3 is 15 amino acids. In germline, CDR1 is SGHDT, CDR2 YYEEEE. DNA of the CDR3: TGTGCCAGCAGATCTCGACAGGCCTCGAACACTGAAGCTTTCTTT. It yields the protein CASRSRQASNTEAFF.

The CDR3 DNA reads TGCGCCAGCAGCTCCAGGGGCATGAACACTGAAGCTTTCTTT. Protein sequence: CASSSRGMNTEAFF. This chain joins TRBV5-1 and TRBJ1-1, with D perhaps TRBD1 (6 bases). Germline CDR1 SGHRS, CDR2 YFSETQ. There are 14 residues in the CDR3. V was pared by 3 bases and J by 0 bases, with 9 bases between.

The chain has TRBV7-9 and TRBJ2-5; 9 nucleotides align to TRBD1. From germline, CDR1 is SEHNR and CDR2 FQNEAQ (reference sequence). This CDR3 is 16 amino acids long. Trimming cost V 6 bases and J 4 bases; bases outside gene matches: 12. CDR3 bases: TGTGCCAGCAGTTCTCCGGGACAGGGAACGGGAGAGACCCAGTACTTC. Translation gives CASSSPGQGTGETQYF.

The gene calls are TRBV28 and TRBJ2-3; D may correspond to TRBD1 or TRBD2 (6 bases each). The CDR3 has 14 residues. CDR1 and CDR2 (germline): MDHEN, SYDVKM. CDR3 DNA: TGTGCAACCGGGGGCAGGGCATTCACAGATACGCAGTATTTT. Protein sequence: CATGGRAFTDTQYF.

The chain has TRBV2 and TRBJ2-3; 7 bases match TRBD2. V lost 8 bases and J lost 2; bases outside the gene matches: 7. This CDR3 has 14 amino acids. CDR1 is SNHLY and CDR2 is FYNNEI in the germline V gene. The CDR3 bases are TGTGCCAGCTATCTAGCGGAGGTCACAGATACGCAGTATTTT. Its translation: CASYLAEVTDTQYF.

The V and J genes are TRBV5-1 and TRBJ2-1, with TRBD2 identical over 11 bases. This CDR3 is 16 amino acids long. With 1 base clipped from V and 4 bases from J, the junction kept 4 bases outside the gene matches. The germline V gene encodes CDR1 SGHRS and CDR2 YFSETQ. The CDR3 region is CASSLTGTSGYNEQFF. CDR3 DNA: TGCGCCAGCAGCTTGACCGGGACTAGCGGATACAATGAGCAGTTCTTC.

As regards this clone: Other DNA sequences from this sample encode an identical CDR3 as well. The V and J genes are TRBV18 and TRBJ1-5; no firm D call. In germline, CDR1 is KGHSH, CDR2 LQKENI. CDR3 length: 14 amino acids. The V gene lost 3 bases and the J gene lost 0 bases, with 6 bases spanning the gap. The CDR3 reads CASSPSGSNQPQHF. Here the CDR3 DNA reads TGTGCCAGCTCACCCTCTGGTAGCAATCAGCCCCAGCATTTT. The whole variable domain, remainder taken from reference TRBV18 and TRBJ1-5, is NAGVMQNPRHLVRRRGQEARLRCSPMKGHSHVYWYRQLPEEGLKFMVYLQKENIIDESGMPKERFSAEFPKEGPSILRIQQVVRGDSAAYFCASSPSGSNQPQHFGDGTRLSIL.